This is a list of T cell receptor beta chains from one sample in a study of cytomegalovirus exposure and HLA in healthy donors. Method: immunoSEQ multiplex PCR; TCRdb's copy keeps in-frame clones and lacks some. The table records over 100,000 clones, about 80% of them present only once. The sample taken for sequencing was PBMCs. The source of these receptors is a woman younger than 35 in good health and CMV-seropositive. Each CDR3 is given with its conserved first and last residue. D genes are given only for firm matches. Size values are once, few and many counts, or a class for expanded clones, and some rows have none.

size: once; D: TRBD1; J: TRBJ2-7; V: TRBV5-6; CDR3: CASSTGQGAMYEQYF; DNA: TGTGCCAGCAGCACGGGACAGGGGGCAATGTACGAGCAGTACTTC
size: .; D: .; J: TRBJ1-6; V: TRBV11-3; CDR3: CASSLGPNSPLHF; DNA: TGTGCCAGCAGCTTAGGGCCTAATTCACCCCTCCACTTT
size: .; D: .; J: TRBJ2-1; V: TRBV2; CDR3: CASDWANEQFF; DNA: TGTGCCAGCGATTGGGCAAATGAGCAGTTCTTC
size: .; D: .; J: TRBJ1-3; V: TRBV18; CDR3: CASSVSRSGNTIYF; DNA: TGTGCCAGCTCAGTCAGTCGCTCTGGAAACACCATATATTTT
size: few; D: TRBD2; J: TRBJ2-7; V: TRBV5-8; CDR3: CASSTQRSSGSYEQYF; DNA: TGTGCCAGCAGCACGCAACGGTCTAGCGGATCCTACGAGCAGTACTTC
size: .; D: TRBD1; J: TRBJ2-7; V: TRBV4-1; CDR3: CASSPLSKTGGYEQYF; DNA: TGCGCCAGCAGCCCCCTTAGTAAAACAGGGGGCTACGAGCAGTACTTC
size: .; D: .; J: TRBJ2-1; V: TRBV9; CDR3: CASSPTGRPYNEQFF; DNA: TGTGCCAGCAGCCCAACAGGGCGTCCCTACAATGAGCAGTTCTTC
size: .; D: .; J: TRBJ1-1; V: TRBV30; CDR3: CAWSVLRDTEAFF; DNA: TGTGCCTGGAGTGTACTCAGGGACACTGAAGCTTTCTTT
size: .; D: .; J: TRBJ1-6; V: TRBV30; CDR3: CAWMGQGNSPLHF; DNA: TGTGCCTGGATGGGGCAGGGGAATTCACCCCTCCACTTT
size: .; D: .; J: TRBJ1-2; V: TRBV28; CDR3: CASHFLGAANYGYTF; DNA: TGTGCCTCCCACTTCCTAGGGGCCGCTAACTATGGCTACACCTTC
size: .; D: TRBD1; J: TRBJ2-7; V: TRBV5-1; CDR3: CASSRDRPYEQYF; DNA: TGCGCCAGCAGCAGGGACAGGCCCTACGAGCAGTACTTC
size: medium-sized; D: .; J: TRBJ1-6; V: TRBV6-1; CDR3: CASSERFLGEGGSPLHF; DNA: TGTGCCAGCAGTGAAAGGTTTTTGGGAGAGGGCGGTTCACCCCTCCACTTT
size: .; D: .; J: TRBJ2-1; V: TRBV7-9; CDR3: CASSWAGVGSYNEQFF; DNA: TGTGCCAGCAGCTGGGCAGGGGTAGGGTCCTACAATGAGCAGTTCTTC
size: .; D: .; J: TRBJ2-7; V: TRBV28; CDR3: CASTETRGSSHEQYF; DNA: TGTGCCAGTACCGAGACCAGGGGCAGCTCCCACGAGCAGTACTTC
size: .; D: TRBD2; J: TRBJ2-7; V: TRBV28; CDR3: CASSSPSSGTSGLGEQYF; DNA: TGTGCCAGCAGTTCCCCCTCCTCCGGGACTAGCGGCCTTGGGGAGCAGTACTTC
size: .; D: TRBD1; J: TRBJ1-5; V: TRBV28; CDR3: CASSRTTGVGNQPQHF; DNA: TGTGCCAGCAGTCGCACGACAGGGGTAGGGAATCAGCCCCAGCATTTT
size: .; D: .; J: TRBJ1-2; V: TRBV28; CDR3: CASSLGGSYGYTF; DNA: TGTGCCAGCAGTTTAGGGGGGAGCTATGGCTACACCTTC
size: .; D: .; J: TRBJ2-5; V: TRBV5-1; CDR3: CASSWRLQETQYF; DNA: TGCGCCAGCAGCTGGCGGTTACAAGAGACCCAGTACTTC
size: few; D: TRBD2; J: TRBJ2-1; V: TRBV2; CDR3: CASRKTSGSWNEQFF; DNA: TGTGCCAGCAGGAAGACTAGCGGGAGTTGGAATGAGCAGTTCTTC
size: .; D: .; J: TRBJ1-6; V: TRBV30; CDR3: CAWTAGSSYNSPLHF; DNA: TGTGCCTGGACGGCTGGGAGCTCCTATAATTCACCCCTCCACTTT